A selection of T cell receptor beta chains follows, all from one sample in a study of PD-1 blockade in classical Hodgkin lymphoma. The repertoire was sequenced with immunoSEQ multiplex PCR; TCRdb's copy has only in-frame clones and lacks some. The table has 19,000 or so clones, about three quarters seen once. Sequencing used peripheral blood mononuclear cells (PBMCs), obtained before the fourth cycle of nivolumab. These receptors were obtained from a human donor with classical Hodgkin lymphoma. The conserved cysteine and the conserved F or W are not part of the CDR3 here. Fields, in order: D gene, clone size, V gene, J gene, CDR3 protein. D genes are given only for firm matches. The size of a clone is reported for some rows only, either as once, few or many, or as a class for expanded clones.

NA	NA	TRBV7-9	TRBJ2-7	ASSASSYEQY
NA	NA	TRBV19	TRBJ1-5	ASSRMEGSNQPQH
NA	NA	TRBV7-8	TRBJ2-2	ASSVTINTGELF
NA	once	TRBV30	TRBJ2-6	ASGPSGANVLT
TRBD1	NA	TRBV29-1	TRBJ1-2	SAGQGGVYGYT
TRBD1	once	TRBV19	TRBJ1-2	ASSQGQGLNYGYT
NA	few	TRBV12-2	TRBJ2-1	ASLRVSDEQF
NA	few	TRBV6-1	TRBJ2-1	ASSEGGVGYNEQF
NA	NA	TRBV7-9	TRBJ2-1	ASSLISQQF
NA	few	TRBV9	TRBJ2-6	ASSGIRVPSGANVLT
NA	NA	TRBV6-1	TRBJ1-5	ASSGRADQPQH
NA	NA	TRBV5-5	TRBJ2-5	ASSGGGRLWGTQY
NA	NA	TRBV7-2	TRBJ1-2	ASSLASGNGYT
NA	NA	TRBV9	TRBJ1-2	ASSVGTRNYGYT
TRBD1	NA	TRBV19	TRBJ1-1	ASSRRQGETEAF
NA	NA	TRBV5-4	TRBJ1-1	ASSLRGGNTEAF
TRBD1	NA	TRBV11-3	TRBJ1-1	ASSLGQASEAF
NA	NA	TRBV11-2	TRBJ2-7	ASSLGVPSGALLYEQY
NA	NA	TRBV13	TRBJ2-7	ASSIRLGLDEQY
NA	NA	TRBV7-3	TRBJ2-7	ASSLLARGEQY
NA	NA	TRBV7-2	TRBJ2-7	ASSLGVVGRRSSYEQY
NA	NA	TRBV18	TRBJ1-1	ASSVLNTEAF
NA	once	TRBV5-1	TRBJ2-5	ASSLGFRETQY